The 3 T cell receptor beta chains in this list originate from one sample, sequenced in a study of shared clonotypes between healthy human individuals. Method: immunoSEQ multiplex PCR; TCRdb's copy keeps in-frame clones and lacks some. The table lists millions of clones, approximately 93% of them singletons. The specimen was naive CD4+ T cells from PBMCs. As to subset: CD45RA+ positively selected. Every receptor here comes from a man between 18 and 29 years old in good health. Some clones in this sample may be carry-over from other donors' samples.

This clone was found once. The chain employs TRBV2 and TRBJ1-5, with D possibly being TRBD1 (6 bases). The CDR3 runs 15 residues. Trimming left V 6 bases short and J 0 bases short, with 12 bases between. Germline V gene sequence: CDR1 SNHLY, CDR2 FYNNEI. CDR3 coding DNA: TGTGCCAGCAGAGCTGGACAGTATAGCAATCAGCCCCAGCATTTT. Translating it yields CASRAGQYSNQPQHF.

V usage is TRBV7-9 and J usage is TRBJ2-7, with D possibly being TRBD2 (5 bases). With 11 bases removed from V and 1 base from J, the gap between germline ends came to 12 bases. There are 12 residues in the CDR3. The germline CDR1 and CDR2 sequences are SEHNR and FQNEAQ (reference sequence). The CDR3 loop is CAAEEESYEQYF. The CDR3 nucleotides are TGTGCCGCCGAGGAGGAGTCCTACGAGCAGTACTTC.

This chain links TRBV18 with TRBJ2-5, with a possible D match to TRBD1 (5 bases). The CDR3 has 15 residues. The V gene's germline CDR1 is KGHSH and CDR2 LQKENI. The V gene lost 2 bases and the J gene lost 5 bases, with 15 bases spanning the gap. The CDR3 loop reads CASSPTAGSGETQYF. CDR3 nucleotides: TGTGCCAGCTCACCAACGGCAGGGTCTGGGGAGACCCAGTACTTC. The whole variable domain, filled in from reference TRBV18 and TRBJ2-5, reads NAGVMQNPRHLVRRRGQEARLRCSPMKGHSHVYWYRQLPEEGLKFMVYLQKENIIDESGMPKERFSAEFPKEGPSILRIQQVVRGDSAAYFCASSPTAGSGETQYFGPGTRLLVL.